The next 17 T cell receptor beta chains were all read from a single sample in a study of identical twins. One entry per CDR3 protein, called by TCRdb with MiXCR from the 5' RACE reads. The table has hundreds of thousands of distinct CDR3 sequences, 10% to 15% seen once. These same data were also listed under a study on yellow fever vaccine responses in identical twins.

Sequenced sample: CD8+ T cells sorted from blood. These receptors all come from a woman between 18 and 29 years old in good health.

This clonotype was found many times. V gene TRBV10-3 combines with J gene TRBJ2-5; D unresolved. In germline, CDR1 is ENHRY, CDR2 SYGVKD. V lost 5 bases and J lost 0, with 4 bases in between. CDR3 size: 12 residues. The CDR3 sequence is CAISSDQETQYF. CDR3 nucleotides: TGTGCCATCAGTTCGGACCAAGAGACCCAGTACTTC.

By frequency in the sample, this clonotype is medium-sized. The chain employs TRBV12-3 or TRBV12-4 and TRBJ2-3, with D maybe TRBD1 (5 bases). V lost 3 bases to trimming and J lost 0 bases, with 13 bases between them. The CDR3 totals 16 residues. CDR3 nucleotide sequence: TGTGCCAGCAGTTTTGGGGCGATCCCTAGCACAGATACGCAGTATTTT. This translates into CASSFGAIPSTDTQYF.

V usage is TRBV3-1 and J usage is TRBJ1-2; the D gene is possibly TRBD1 (5 bases). This CDR3 comprises 16 residues. Trimming cost V 3 bases and J 4 bases, with 18 bases left between them. The germline V gene has CDR1 LGHDT and CDR2 YNNKEL (reference sequence). CDR3 in DNA: TGTGCCAGCAGCCAGGAGACAGCTACCGTTCTCTATGGCTACACCTTC. This sequence encodes CASSQETATVLYGYTF.

J is TRBJ2-7 and V is TRBV16, with TRBD1 as a possible D gene (6 bases). CDR1 KGHSY and CDR2 FQNENV come from the germline V gene. The length of the CDR3 is 13 residues. Trimming stripped 0 bases from V and 5 bases from J, with 8 bases between. For the CDR3, the DNA is TGTGCCAGCAGCCAATCGTGGGGGCACGAGCAGTACGTC. Encoded protein: CASSQSWGHEQYV.

The chain recombines TRBV2 with TRBJ2-2; 8 nucleotides line up with TRBD1. The germline V gene has CDR1 SNHLY and CDR2 FYNNEI. This CDR3 is built from 16 residues. V shed 5 bases and J 5 bases; nucleotides not matched to a gene: 10. The CDR3 DNA is TGTGCCAGCAGTCAACCCGACAGGGGTCGGACCGGGGAGCTGTTTTTT. Its protein product is CASSQPDRGRTGELFF.

This chain connects TRBV29-1 to TRBJ2-5; the D gene is possibly TRBD2 (6 bases). Germline V gene data show CDR1 as SQVTM and CDR2 as ANQGSEA. Trimming left V 3 bases short and J 1 base short, with 18 bases between. This CDR3 has 16 residues. CDR3 in amino acids: CSVDVGTQRPQETQYF. CDR3 coding DNA: TGCAGCGTTGACGTGGGGACTCAAAGACCCCAAGAGACCCAGTACTTC.

This clonotype was detected many times. The CDR3 region is CASSQVAADQYDGYTF. The CDR3 DNA follows: TGCGCCAGCAGCCAAGTAGCGGCAGATCAATATGATGGCTACACCTTC. The chain combines TRBV4-1 with TRBJ1-2; no clear D. This CDR3 is 16 amino acids long. Trimming removed 1 base at V and 6 bases at J, with 18 bases between. Germline V gene data show CDR1 as MGHRA and CDR2 as YSYEKL.

This clonotype occurred a few times. The chain employs TRBV7-9 and TRBJ2-1; a weak D match, TRBD2 (6 bases). Germline lookup yields CDR1 SEHNR and CDR2 FQNEAQ (reference sequence). Trimming left V 9 bases short and J 5 bases short, with 11 bases between. The CDR3 is 12 amino acids. The CDR3 sequence: CASSGTDNEQFF. DNA for the CDR3: TGTGCCAGTAGCGGAACGGACAATGAGCAGTTCTTC.

In this sample, this clonotype turned up a few times. The rearrangement joins TRBV9 to TRBJ1-3, with D maybe TRBD1 (5 bases). Germline loops: CDR1 SGDLS, CDR2 YYNGEE. This CDR3 spans 15 amino acids. Trimming removed 3 bases at V and 2 bases at J, with 12 bases between. DNA for the CDR3: TGTGCCAGCAGCGCGCAGGGCACCGCTGGAAACACCATATATTTT. It codes for CASSAQGTAGNTIYF.

This clonotype turned up a few times. The chain joins TRBV6-2 or TRBV6-3 to TRBJ2-3; unclear D gene. V lost 2 bases and J 6 bases, leaving 6 bases between the germline ends. Germline values: CDR1 MNHEY, CDR2 SVGEGT. The CDR3 has 12 residues. The CDR3 sequence is CASSYGEDTQYF. DNA for the CDR3: TGTGCCAGCAGTTACGGAGAGGATACGCAGTATTTT.

This clonotype was counted between two and nine times. The V gene is TRBV15, the J gene TRBJ2-5; TRBD2 might be the D (5 bases). CDR3 size: 15 residues. V gave up 0 bases and J gave up 4 bases, with 12 bases separating them. CDR1 and CDR2 (germline): LNHNV, YYDKDF (reference sequence). In DNA form, the CDR3 reads TGTGCCACCAGCAGAGATTTTAATAGCGTAGAGACCCAGTACTTC. It translates to CATSRDFNSVETQYF.

This clonotype was counted only a few times. The J gene is TRBJ1-2, the V gene TRBV29-1, with D possibly matching TRBD1 (6 bases). Trimming cost V 0 bases and J 2 bases, with 13 bases left between them. CDR3 length: 15 residues. The germline gives CDR1 SQVTM, CDR2 ANQGSEA. For the CDR3, the DNA is TGCAGCGTTGAAGAAGGGGGGATCCGGAACTATGGCTACACCTTC. Its protein product is CSVEEGGIRNYGYTF.

This clonotype was seen a few times. V and J are TRBV5-6 and TRBJ2-1; D might be TRBD2 (5 bases). The V end was cut by 3 bases, the J end by 5 bases, with 9 bases between. The germline gives CDR1 SGHDT, CDR2 YYEEEE. The length of the CDR3 is 13 residues. The DNA of the CDR3 is TGTGCCAGCAGCTGGGGAGAACACAATGAGCAGTTCTTC. It translates to CASSWGEHNEQFF.

The chain links TRBV19 to TRBJ2-6, with a weak D call TRBD1 (6 bases). The V gene's germline CDR1 is LNHDA and CDR2 SQIVND (reference sequence). This CDR3 spans 16 amino acids. Deletions cut 10 bases from V and 1 base from J, with 17 bases between. The CDR3 sequence: CATIGNRESGANVLTF. CDR3 nucleotides: TGTGCCACCATAGGGAACAGGGAATCTGGGGCCAACGTCCTGACTTTC.

The chain carries TRBV5-1 and TRBJ1-1; 9 nucleotides line up with TRBD1. The germline CDR1 and CDR2 sequences are SGHRS and YFSETQ. Trimming cost V 2 bases and J 3 bases; bases outside gene matches: 5. CDR3 length equals 15 residues. Written as DNA, the CDR3 is TGCGCCAGCAGCTTCCTACAGGGGGCTTACACTGAAGCTTTCTTT. Encoded protein: CASSFLQGAYTEAFF.

The genes are TRBV9 and TRBJ2-2; no definite D call. The CDR3 is made up of 15 amino acids. With 0 bases removed from V and 1 base from J, the gap between germline ends came to 7 bases. CDR1 and CDR2 (germline): SGDLS, YYNGEE. The DNA for the CDR3 is TGTGCCAGCAGCGTAGGGGTAGGGAACACCGGGGAGCTGTTTTTT. This encodes CASSVGVGNTGELFF.

The CDR3: CASSPRVRGGVYEQYF. The CDR3 region has the DNA TGTGCCAGCAGCCCCAGAGTGAGAGGGGGTGTATACGAGCAGTACTTC. The chain couples TRBV13 to TRBJ2-7; possibly TRBD1 for D (6 bases). Germline V CDR1 and CDR2: PRHDT, FYEKMQ (reference sequence). Trimming removed 5 bases at V and 4 bases at J, with 21 bases between. The CDR3 is 16 residues long.